Each of the 19 T cell receptor beta chains below was sequenced from the same sample in a study of post-analysis software for immune sequencing data. Carried by the TCR beta cDNA libraries were unique molecular identifiers. TCRdb recomputed calls from the PCR reads with MiXCR, one row per CDR3 protein. The data contain roughly 400,000 distinct CDR3 sequences, roughly 40% of them singletons. Study results and limitations: Compared with controls, patients had more of about five TRBV segments, including TRBV5-6, TRBV5-1 and TRBV20-1.

No antigen has been assigned to these receptors. The sequenced material came from blood. The receptors were gathered from a girl aged 2-10 years with multiple sclerosis.

The rearrangement links TRBV7-2 to TRBJ1-1; no firm D call. Germline loops: CDR1 SGHTA, CDR2 FQGNSA. V was pared by 1 base and J by 4 bases, with 13 bases between. The CDR3 loop spans 15 amino acids. CDR3 nucleotide sequence: TGTGCCAGCAGCTTAGATCCGGGGTCGAGCACTGAAGCTTTCTTT. It is translated as CASSLDPGSSTEAFF.

This chain connects TRBV6-6 to TRBJ1-6, with 7 positions matching TRBD1. V lost 5 bases to trimming and J lost 7 bases; unmatched junction nucleotides: 8. Looked up from germline, CDR1 is MNHNY and CDR2 is SVGAGI (reference sequence). The CDR3 spans 15 residues. The CDR3 DNA reads as TGTGCCAGCAGTACCCAGACAGGGTGGAATTCACCCCTCCACTTT. It is translated as CASSTQTGWNSPLHF.

J is TRBJ2-1 and V is TRBV12-3 or TRBV12-4; D not resolved. V lost 4 bases and J 0 bases, leaving 7 bases between the germline ends. CDR3 length: 14 residues. CDR3 protein: CASSSAGSYNEQFF. CDR3 nucleotides: TGTGCCAGCAGTTCAGCCGGCTCCTACAATGAGCAGTTCTTC.

V usage is TRBV20-1 and J usage is TRBJ2-7; D is unresolved. The J call is in doubt because the DNA end fits TRBJ2-5 better. The germline V gene encodes CDR1 DFQATT and CDR2 SNEGSKA (reference sequence). The CDR3 extends over 12 amino acids. Here the CDR3 reads CSALFTGETQYF. CDR3 bases: TGCAGTGCCTTATTTACGGGAGAGACCCAGTACTTC.

This clonotype came up many times. V is TRBV6-6 and J is TRBJ2-6; 8 nucleotides agree with TRBD1. Germline CDR1 is MNHNY and CDR2 is SVGAGI (reference sequence). V lost 6 bases to trimming and J lost 1 base; unmatched junction nucleotides: 2. The CDR3 spans 15 residues. This CDR3 reads CASRNRGSGANVLTF. The CDR3 DNA reads TGTGCCAGCAGAAACAGGGGGTCTGGGGCCAACGTCCTGACTTTC.

In its sample, this clonotype was seen once. The rearrangement uses TRBV11-2 and TRBJ1-6; D remains ambiguous. Trimming shortened V by 3 bases and J by 0 bases, and 15 bases separated the two germline ends. Germline V gene lookup returns CDR1 SGHAT and CDR2 FQNNGV. This CDR3 region has 18 residues. The CDR3 here is CASSFYITPSSYNSPLHF. CDR3 in DNA: TGTGCCAGCAGCTTTTATATTACACCGAGCTCCTATAATTCACCCCTCCACTTT.

This clonotype has a handful of counts. The chain carries TRBV12-3 or TRBV12-4 and TRBJ2-7; possible D gene TRBD1, 6 bases. Trimming left V 5 bases short and J 2 bases short, with 13 bases between. The CDR3 covers 14 residues. DNA of the CDR3: TGTGCCAGCAGTCTCGGACAGCACCCCTACGAGCAGTACTTC. This gives the protein CASSLGQHPYEQYF.

This clonotype turned up a few times. The CDR3 DNA reads as TGCGCCAGCTCGGGCAGGACAAGGGGGCGGGGGAACACTGAAGCTTTCTTT. Encoded protein: CASSGRTRGRGNTEAFF. The chain joins TRBV5-1 to TRBJ1-1, with 7 bases aligning to TRBD1. Germline CDR1 reads SGHRS; CDR2 reads YFSETQ. The V and J ends lost 7 bases and 1 base, in that order; junction bases with no gene match: 16. The CDR3 has 17 amino acids.

The chain combines TRBV11-3 with TRBJ2-1, with D perhaps given as TRBD1 or TRBD2 (5 bases each). The length of the CDR3 is 15 residues. From germline, CDR1 is SGHNT and CDR2 YENEEA. The germline V and J ends were trimmed by 0 bases and 2 bases, with 8 bases remaining between them. The CDR3 region has the DNA TGTGCCAGCAGCTTAGAGGGGGACCCCTACAATGAGCAGTTCTTC. Its protein is CASSLEGDPYNEQFF.

V is TRBV7-2 and J is TRBJ1-3; TRBD1 aligns across 8 bases. V was pared by 1 base and J by 2 bases, with 4 bases of the junction left unmatched. This CDR3 has 16 residues. Germline V lookup: CDR1 SGHTA, CDR2 FQGNSA. CDR3 sequence (DNA): TGTGCCAGCAGCTTAGACCCGACAGGGGCTGGAAACACCATATATTTT. Encoded protein: CASSLDPTGAGNTIYF.

The chain has TRBV6-5 and TRBJ1-2; 7 nucleotides agree with TRBD1. V lost 6 bases to trimming and J lost 8 bases; unmatched junction nucleotides: 15. This CDR3 contains 15 residues. Germline CDR1 and CDR2: MNHEY and SVGAGI. This chain's CDR3 is CASSVKQTGRGGYTF. The CDR3 DNA sequence: TGTGCCAGCAGCGTAAAACAGACAGGGAGAGGGGGCTACACCTTC.

As concerns this clonotype: A much larger clonotype is one base distant, so this may be a read error. The DNA for the CDR3 is TGCAGCGTTGTTGGGAGGCTTAACTATGGCTACACCTTC. Its protein is CSVVGRLNYGYTF. The chain couples TRBV29-1 to TRBJ1-2, with D hard to call. Germline V CDR1 and CDR2: SQVTM, ANQGSEA. The CDR3 runs 13 residues. V gave up 4 bases and J gave up 1 base, with 10 bases separating them.

This rearrangement joins TRBV29-1 to TRBJ1-2; TRBD1 agrees at 8 bases. The ends lost 4 bases at V and 3 bases at J; junction bases unmatched: 7. Germline V gives CDR1 SQVTM, CDR2 ANQGSEA. The CDR3 spans 14 residues. CDR3 bases: TGCAGCGTTGTCCTATTGACAGGGGACTATGGCTACACCTTC. Translating gives CSVVLLTGDYGYTF.

The chain couples TRBV20-1 to TRBJ1-5, with D maybe TRBD1 (6 bases). Trimming took 5 bases from V and 3 from J, leaving 11 bases between them. The CDR3 has 13 amino acids. Per germline, CDR1 DFQATT and CDR2 SNEGSKA (reference sequence). The CDR3: CSASQGPNQPQHF. The CDR3 bases are TGCAGTGCTTCACAGGGTCCCAATCAGCCCCAGCATTTT.

On this clonotype itself: One end of the junction fails to match germline, which may point to a read error. The V gene is TRBV12-3 or TRBV12-4, the J gene TRBJ2-5; no definite D call. The CDR3 is 13 residues long. CDR3 amino acids: CAGSFNYLETQYF. CDR3 sequence (DNA): TGTGCCGGCAGTTTCAACTACCTGGAGACCCAGTACTTC.

This clonotype was observed a handful of times. The chain has TRBV7-9 and TRBJ2-1; TRBD1 aligns across 10 bases. The germline CDR1 and CDR2 sequences are SEHNR and FQNEAQ (reference sequence). Trimming at V came to 5 bases and at J to 6 bases, leaving 1 base not matched to a gene. This CDR3 region has 13 residues. The CDR3 DNA reads TGTGCCAGCAGCCGGACAGGGGGCAATGAGCAGTTCTTC. Translating gives CASSRTGGNEQFF.

V and J are TRBV7-3 and TRBJ2-3, with 10 bases lining up with TRBD1. Trimming took 3 bases from V and 0 from J; bases not matched to a gene: 3. CDR3 length equals 16 residues. Germline values: CDR1 SGHTA, CDR2 FQGTGA. CDR3 DNA sequence: TGTGCCAGCAGCTTGGGACAGGGGTTTAGCACAGATACGCAGTATTTT. Its translation is CASSLGQGFSTDTQYF. Variable domain in full (rest from reference TRBV7-3 and TRBJ2-3): GAGVSQTPSNKVTEKGKYVELRCDPISGHTALYWYRQSLGQGPEFLIYFQGTGAADDSGLPNDRFFAVRPEGSVSTLKIQRTERGDSAVYLCASSLGQGFSTDTQYFGPGTRLTVL.

This clonotype was counted between two and nine times. This chain joins TRBV29-1 and TRBJ2-5; no clear D. Looked up from germline, CDR1 is SQVTM and CDR2 is ANQGSEA. The CDR3 is 12 residues long. V dropped 4 bases and J dropped 4 bases, with 10 bases sitting between them. The CDR3 is CSVGKGGETQYF. Written as DNA, the CDR3 is TGCAGCGTTGGAAAGGGCGGAGAGACCCAGTACTTC.

V usage is TRBV9 and J usage is TRBJ2-1; 10 nucleotides match TRBD2. Germline V gene data show CDR1 as SGDLS and CDR2 as YYNGEE. The V gene end was trimmed by 0 bases and the J gene end by 7 bases; junction bases not matched to a gene: 7. This CDR3 is 16 amino acids long. The CDR3: CASSVAASGSKNEQFF. The CDR3, as DNA: TGTGCCAGCAGCGTAGCGGCTAGCGGGAGTAAGAATGAGCAGTTCTTC.